This entry lists 23 T cell receptor beta chains sequenced from one sample in a study of T cells expressing NK-cell markers. TCRdb re-called the 5' RACE reads and catalogs CDR3 proteins one per entry, DNA excluded. Here the sample table reports about 110,000 distinct CDR3 sequences. The sequenced sample consisted of blood T cells: a sorted CD56 or NKG2C T cell subset, CD4+ or CD8+ T cells, or bulk PBMC T cells (not recorded which). These receptors all stem from a woman aged 18-69 years in good health.

CDR3 residues: CSVPSGNTIYF. The J gene is TRBJ1-3, the V gene TRBV29-1. Germline CDR1 and CDR2: SQVTM and ANQGSEA. The CDR3 has 11 amino acids.

The chain uses TRBV20-1 and TRBJ2-3; as DNA is missing, the TRBD1 call by TCRdb cannot be tested. This CDR3 region has 14 residues. CDR1 and CDR2 (germline): DFQATT, SNEGSKA (reference sequence). CDR3: CSAAGTRGADTQYF.

The chain is built from TRBV3-1 and TRBJ1-4; the TRBD1 assignment by TCRdb is unverifiable without DNA. Looked up from germline, CDR1 is LGHDT and CDR2 is YNNKEL (reference sequence). The CDR3 length is 13 residues. The CDR3 sequence is CASSPGHSGKLFF. Full variable domain (outside the CDR3, taken from reference TRBV3-1 and TRBJ1-4): DTAVSQTPKYLVTQMGNDKSIKCEQNLGHDTMYWYKQDSKKFLKIMFSYNNKELIINETVPNRFSPKSPDKAHLNLHINSLELGDSAVYFCASSPGHSGKLFFGSGTQLSVL.

The chain combines TRBV5-6 with TRBJ2-5; the TCRdb call, TRBD2, lacks DNA for checking. Germline CDR1 is SGHDT and CDR2 is YYEEEE. The CDR3 length is 15 residues. CDR3 residues: CASSPPAEGPETQYF.

This CDR3 is CASSLVGLAGVDEQFF. V is TRBV5-4 and J is TRBJ2-1; the TRBD2 assignment by TCRdb is unverifiable without DNA. The CDR3 has 16 residues. Germline CDR1 reads SGHNT; CDR2 reads YYREEE (reference sequence).

The chain joins TRBV7-2 to TRBJ2-1; the D gene TCRdb calls, TRBD1, cannot be checked with no DNA. Germline CDR1 reads SGHTA; CDR2 reads FQGNSA. The CDR3 sequence is 14 residues long. The CDR3 protein is CASSLPDRDGEQFF. Combining the CDR3 with reference TRBV7-2 and TRBJ2-1 gives the whole variable domain GAGVSQSPSNKVTEKGKDVELRCDPISGHTALYWYRQSLGQGLEFLIYFQGNSAPDKSGLPSDRFSAERTGGSVSTLTIQRTQQEDSAVYLCASSLPDRDGEQFFGPGTRLTVL.

The chain uses TRBV19 and TRBJ2-1; the TCRdb D gene call, TRBD1, has no DNA to confirm it. The CDR3 runs to 15 residues. Per germline, CDR1 LNHDA and CDR2 SQIVND (reference sequence). This CDR3 reads CASSIDRWGRDEQFF.

CDR3 residues: CGVVQGNTEAFF. The rearrangement joins TRBV29-1 to TRBJ1-1; absent DNA, TCRdb's TRBD1 call cannot be checked. The germline gives CDR1 SQVTM, CDR2 ANQGSEA. The CDR3 loop spans 12 amino acids.

V is TRBV5-6 and J is TRBJ2-7. Germline V gene data show CDR1 as SGHDT and CDR2 as YYEEEE. The CDR3 length is 13 residues. The CDR3 region is CASSLEGTYEQYF.

The chain uses TRBV29-1 and TRBJ2-6; absent DNA, TCRdb's TRBD2 call cannot be checked. Germline V gives CDR1 SQVTM, CDR2 ANQGSEA. The length of the CDR3 is 14 residues. The CDR3 sequence is CSIMAGGGANVLTF. Full variable domain (remainder filled in from reference TRBV29-1 and TRBJ2-6): SAVISQKPSRDICQRGTSLTIQCQVDSQVTMMFWYRQQPGQSLTLIATANQGSEATYESGFVIDKFPISRPNLTFSTLTVSNMSPEDSSIYLCSIMAGGGANVLTFGAGSRLTVL.

The chain has TRBV19 and TRBJ1-1. Per the germline V gene, CDR1 is LNHDA and CDR2 is SQIVND (reference sequence). CDR3 length: 12 residues. The CDR3 sequence is CASKGLEIEAFF.

The chain employs TRBV12-3 or TRBV12-4 and TRBJ1-1. The CDR3 is 17 amino acids. The CDR3 sequence: CASSFTLTGTARTEAFF.

The CDR3 is CSARKAQEEQPQHF. This rearrangement joins TRBV20-1 to TRBJ1-5; TCRdb's D call, TRBD1, is unchecked because there is no DNA. The CDR3 runs to 14 residues. Looked up from germline, CDR1 is DFQATT and CDR2 is SNEGSKA (reference sequence).

This chain joins TRBV28 and TRBJ2-2. CDR1 and CDR2 (germline): MDHEN, SYDVKM. There are 14 residues in the CDR3. The CDR3 loop reads CASSLGLLTGELFF.

The CDR3 sequence is CASGLLDGYTF. The V and J genes are TRBV12-5 and TRBJ1-2. The CDR3 contains 11 residues. Germline CDR1 is LGHNT and CDR2 is FRNRAP.

The chain joins TRBV5-6 to TRBJ1-3. The germline CDR1 and CDR2 sequences are SGHDT and YYEEEE. The CDR3 runs 13 residues. The CDR3 reads CASSLRSGNTIYF.

The chain carries TRBV12-3 or TRBV12-4 and TRBJ1-2; the D gene TCRdb calls, TRBD1, cannot be checked with no DNA. The CDR3 is 13 residues long. This CDR3 is CASSTDIFYGYTF.

The V and J genes are TRBV4-2 and TRBJ2-4. The CDR3 runs to 17 residues. In germline, CDR1 is LGHNA, CDR2 YNFKEQ. CDR3 residues: CASSQDPGFLAKNIQYF.

The chain couples TRBV7-2 to TRBJ2-3; TCRdb indicates TRBD2, and absent DNA this call remains unverified. CDR3 length equals 16 residues. The V gene's germline CDR1 is SGHTA and CDR2 FQGNSA. The CDR3 reads CASSLSGGSFTDTQYF.

The chain carries TRBV19 and TRBJ2-3; TCRdb designates TRBD1, a call that cannot be tested without DNA. Germline V lookup: CDR1 LNHDA, CDR2 SQIVND (reference sequence). The CDR3 is 19 amino acids. The CDR3 protein is CASSDPDWESFPKTDTQYF. Complete variable domain (other parts from reference TRBV19 and TRBJ2-3): DGGITQSPKYLFRKEGQNVTLSCEQNLNHDAMYWYRQDPGQGLRLIYYSQIVNDFQKGDIAEGYSVSREKKESFPLTVTSAQKNPTAFYLCASSDPDWESFPKTDTQYFGPGTRLTVL.

This chain connects TRBV28 to TRBJ2-1; TCRdb lists TRBD1, though no DNA is available to test this call. Germline V gene data show CDR1 as MDHEN and CDR2 as SYDVKM. There are 13 residues in the CDR3. CDR3 region: CAYRGSSYNEQFF.

The chain joins TRBV12-3 or TRBV12-4 to TRBJ2-3; with no DNA, the TCRdb D assignment of TRBD1 cannot be verified. This CDR3 spans 17 amino acids. CDR3 in amino acids: CASSPDRVFSSTDTQYF.

The V call is TRBV6-2 or TRBV6-3, the J call TRBJ2-5. The germline V gene encodes CDR1 MNHEY and CDR2 SVGEGT. CDR3 length: 13 residues. The CDR3 loop is CASSYFSQETQYF.